Listed here are 30 T cell receptor beta chains from one sample, sequenced in a study of cytomegalovirus exposure and HLA in healthy donors. PCR involved 60 Vbeta and 13 Jbeta primers. TCRdb's copy holds only in-frame clones and misses some; the assay was immunoSEQ multiplex PCR. This sample has about 150,000 clones, with less than 85% found just once. What was sequenced was PBMCs. Receptors originate from a woman between 45 and 60 years old in good health and CMV-seropositive.

The rearrangement joins TRBV4-1 to TRBJ2-7; D may be TRBD2 (6 bases). Trimming removed 4 bases from V and 0 bases from J, with 10 bases in between. CDR3 size: 14 residues. Germline-derived CDR1 and CDR2 are MGHRA and YSYEKL. The CDR3, as DNA: TGCGCCAGCAGCCTGGACGGGAGCTCCTACGAGCAGTACTTC. Protein product: CASSLDGSSYEQYF.

The V gene is TRBV19, the J gene TRBJ1-5; no reliable D call. The CDR3 runs to 15 residues. Trimming pared 7 bases from V and 2 bases from J, leaving 15 bases between. Germline assignment: CDR1 LNHDA and CDR2 SQIVND (reference sequence). CDR3 DNA sequence: TGTGCCAGTACCGGGAGGGTTAGAGGCAATCAGCCCCAGCATTTT. This sequence encodes CASTGRVRGNQPQHF.

The V and J genes are TRBV7-9 and TRBJ1-4, with D tentatively TRBD1 (5 bases). V gave up 1 base and J gave up 0 bases, with 12 bases separating them. There are 17 residues in the CDR3. The V gene's germline CDR1 is SEHNR and CDR2 FQNEAQ (reference sequence). The CDR3 DNA sequence: TGTGCCAGCAGCTTAGGCCAGGGATATGCAACTAATGAAAAACTGTTTTTT. Translation gives CASSLGQGYATNEKLFF.

The chain has TRBV21-1 and TRBJ2-5; whether TRBD2, the table's D call, matches the DNA was not checked. TRBV21-1 has pseudogene status. The CDR3 is made up of 14 amino acids. CDR3 coding DNA: TGTGCCAGCAGCAAAGTGCTATACCAAGAGACCCAGTACTTC. Its translation is CASSKVLYQETQYF.

The chain joins TRBV13 to TRBJ1-1, with TRBD1 matching over 7 bases. The junction had 7 bases not matched to a gene; V was cut back by 4 bases and J by 8 bases. CDR3 size: 13 residues. CDR1 and CDR2 from the germline V gene are PRHDT and FYEKMQ (reference sequence). The CDR3 nucleotides are TGTGCCAGCAGCTCGACAGGGCCCCTAGAAGCTTTCTTT. This codes for CASSSTGPLEAFF.

The rearrangement joins TRBV2 to TRBJ1-2, with a tentative D call TRBD1 (5 bases). CDR3 length: 12 residues. V was shortened by 8 bases and J by 7 bases, with 14 bases between the two germline ends. Germline-derived CDR1 and CDR2 are SNHLY and FYNNEI. The CDR3 region has the DNA TGTGCCAGCGACGGGCAGGGCTCTGGCTACACCTTC. Amino acids: CASDGQGSGYTF.

This chain connects TRBV6-5 to TRBJ1-6, with a weak D call TRBD1 (6 bases). V shed 6 bases and J shed 8 bases, with 14 bases lying between them. The CDR3 is made up of 14 amino acids. The germline V gene has CDR1 MNHEY and CDR2 SVGAGI. CDR3 loop: CASRARGWDSPLHF. The CDR3 bases are TGTGCCAGCAGGGCTAGGGGGTGGGATTCACCCCTCCACTTT.

The chain uses TRBV2 and TRBJ2-7, with D perhaps matching TRBD2 (6 bases). Trimming took 6 bases from V and 3 from J, leaving 21 bases between them. This CDR3 comprises 16 residues. Per the germline V gene, CDR1 is SNHLY and CDR2 is FYNNEI. The CDR3, as DNA: TGTGCCAGCAGATTGCGAGGGACGGCCGGGAGCTACGAGCAGTACTTC. As protein: CASRLRGTAGSYEQYF. The full variable domain, rest sourced from reference TRBV2 and TRBJ2-7, is EPEVTQTPSHQVTQMGQEVILRCVPISNHLYFYWYRQILGQKVEFLVSFYNNEISEKSEIFDDQFSVERPDGSNFTLKIRSTKLEDSAMYFCASRLRGTAGSYEQYFGPGTRLTVT.

This chain uses TRBV10-3 with TRBJ2-1, with no clear D. The germline V gene encodes CDR1 ENHRY and CDR2 SYGVKD. The CDR3 is made up of 16 amino acids. V was shortened by 5 bases and J by 0 bases, with 14 bases between the two germline ends. This CDR3 is CAISLMAVSSYNEQFF. Here the CDR3 DNA reads TGTGCCATCAGTCTTATGGCAGTAAGCTCCTACAATGAGCAGTTCTTC.

This clone was picked up a small number of times. This chain links TRBV30 with TRBJ2-7, with 9 nucleotides matching TRBD2. The CDR3 covers 14 residues. Losses at the gene ends were 6 bases for V and 5 bases for J; bases not matched to a gene: 11. CDR1 and CDR2 (germline): GTSNPN, SVGIG (reference sequence). DNA for the CDR3: TGTGCCTGTGCTCCGCCTAGCGGGATAAACGAGCAGTACTTC. It translates to CACAPPSGINEQYF.

J is TRBJ2-1 and V is TRBV18; 11 bases match TRBD2. The CDR3 runs to 16 residues. With 3 bases clipped from V and 12 bases from J, the junction kept 13 bases outside the gene matches. Germline loops: CDR1 KGHSH, CDR2 LQKENI. The CDR3 nucleotides read TGTGCCAGCTCACCGACCGGGACTAGCGGTGTTGTTGGGCAGTTCTTC. The encoded protein is CASSPTGTSGVVGQFF.

This clone has just a few counts. The chain joins TRBV6-5 to TRBJ1-2; D is perhaps TRBD1 (5 bases). Trimming left V 6 bases short and J 3 bases short, with 11 bases between. The CDR3 has 13 residues. Germline lookup yields CDR1 MNHEY and CDR2 SVGAGI. The CDR3 DNA reads TGTGCCAGCAGCCCCGACAGCTACTATGGCTACACCTTC. Translation: CASSPDSYYGYTF.

The gene calls are TRBV11-2 and TRBJ1-3, with D tentatively TRBD1 (6 bases). The V end was cut by 1 base, the J end by 6 bases, with 10 bases between. This CDR3 contains 14 residues. CDR1 SGHAT and CDR2 FQNNGV come from the germline V gene. Here the CDR3 DNA reads TGTGCCAGCAGCTTAGTTGGGACACCAAACACCATATATTTT. It encodes CASSLVGTPNTIYF.

The chain couples TRBV2 to TRBJ1-6, with 7 bases fitting TRBD1. J lost 9 bases, V lost 2 bases, and 7 bases had no gene match. Germline lookup yields CDR1 SNHLY and CDR2 FYNNEI. The length of the CDR3 is 15 residues. The CDR3 DNA follows: TGTGCCAGCAGTGAACTCCGGACAGGAGGTTCACCCCTCCACTTT. Translated: CASSELRTGGSPLHF.

This clone appeared once. The chain is built from TRBV30 and TRBJ2-2, with D hard to call. The CDR3 is 13 amino acids. Germline CDR1 and CDR2: GTSNPN and SVGIG (reference sequence). V was shortened by 2 bases and J by 7 bases, with 11 bases between the two germline ends. The CDR3 region has the DNA TGTGCCTGGAGTCGAATCTCGGGCGGGGAGCTGTTTTTT. Encoded protein: CAWSRISGGELFF.

The rearrangement links TRBV9 to TRBJ2-2; a possible D gene is TRBD1 (5 bases). Germline CDR1 SGDLS, CDR2 YYNGEE. Trimming removed 1 base from V and 6 bases from J, with 7 bases in between. This CDR3 comprises 13 residues. The CDR3 region is CASSVWGSGELFF. The CDR3 coding sequence is TGTGCCAGCAGCGTATGGGGCTCCGGGGAGCTGTTTTTT.

The CDR3 DNA reads as TGTGCCAGCCACGGGGGGGCCGTTATCGGGGAGCTGTTTTTT. It is translated as CASHGGAVIGELFF. The chain employs TRBV5-6 and TRBJ2-2; 8 nucleotides line up with TRBD2. Germline CDR1 SGHDT, CDR2 YYEEEE. Trimming removed 7 bases from V and 7 bases from J; junction bases left unmatched: 9. The CDR3 runs to 14 residues.

This clone was counted a single time. This rearrangement joins TRBV4-1 to TRBJ2-7, with D possibly being TRBD1 (6 bases). Trimming removed 0 bases from V and 3 bases from J, with 18 bases in between. This CDR3 spans 17 amino acids. Germline V gene sequence: CDR1 MGHRA, CDR2 YSYEKL. CDR3 coding DNA: TGCGCCAGCAGCCAAGATTTCCAGGGGCCAGCTAACTACGAGCAGTACTTC. Translating it yields CASSQDFQGPANYEQYF.

CDR3 bases: TGTGCCAGTAGTATCAAGTTACAGATCAGATATAGCAATCAGCCCCAGCATTTT. Translation gives CASSIKLQIRYSNQPQHF. V gene TRBV19 combines with J gene TRBJ1-5; D gene ambiguous. Trimming removed 3 bases from V and 0 bases from J, with 18 bases in between. Germline V lookup: CDR1 LNHDA, CDR2 SQIVND (reference sequence). The CDR3 length is 18 residues.

V gene TRBV10-2 combines with J gene TRBJ2-7; 8 positions agree with TRBD1. CDR3 length: 15 residues. Trimming at V came to 6 bases and at J to 1 base, leaving 8 bases not matched to a gene. The germline CDR1 and CDR2 sequences are WSHSY and SAAADI. CDR3 in amino acids: CASSGRGQGSYEQYF. Written as DNA, the CDR3 is TGCGCCAGCAGCGGCAGAGGACAGGGTTCCTACGAGCAGTACTTC.

This chain connects TRBV21-1 to TRBJ1-1. TRBV21-1 is flagged as a pseudogene. The CDR3 consists of 15 residues. CDR3 in amino acids: CASSKEKGGGTEAFF. As DNA, the CDR3 is TGTGCCAGCAGCAAAGAAAAGGGCGGGGGCACTGAAGCTTTCTTT.

The chain recombines TRBV9 with TRBJ2-7; D perhaps matches TRBD2 (6 bases). V lost 0 bases and J lost 6, with 7 bases in between. In germline, CDR1 is SGDLS, CDR2 YYNGEE. The CDR3 runs 12 residues. CDR3 residues: CASSVVGGEQYF. The CDR3 region has the DNA TGTGCCAGCAGCGTAGTGGGAGGCGAGCAGTACTTC.

This chain joins TRBV7-2 and TRBJ2-1; 7 bases align to TRBD2. In germline, CDR1 is SGHTA, CDR2 FQGNSA. Trimming cost V 1 base and J 9 bases; bases outside gene matches: 9. This CDR3 has 15 residues. The CDR3 reads CASSLVQGGEGEQFF. The DNA of the CDR3 is TGTGCCAGCAGCTTAGTTCAGGGAGGGGAAGGTGAGCAGTTCTTC.

The V gene is TRBV9, the J gene TRBJ2-7, with TRBD1 matching 12 bases. The J call may not be correct, given that the DNA end is closer to TRBJ2-5. This CDR3 has 16 residues. Germline V gives CDR1 SGDLS, CDR2 YYNGEE. The CDR3 nucleotides read TGTGCCAGCAGCGGAGGGGACAGGGGGCGTGGAGAGACCCAGTACTTC. This gives the protein CASSGGDRGRGETQYF.

This chain connects TRBV19 to TRBJ2-7, with D unclear. The CDR3 is made up of 13 amino acids. V lost 4 bases and J 4 bases, leaving 11 bases between the germline ends. Germline values: CDR1 LNHDA, CDR2 SQIVND (reference sequence). In nucleotides, the CDR3 is TGTGCCAGTAGTAGGCCAGGTGGGTACGAGCAGTACTTC. This sequence encodes CASSRPGGYEQYF.

The chain is built from TRBV7-6 and TRBJ2-3; 8 bases line up with TRBD2. J was trimmed by 0 bases and V by 5 bases; bases with no gene match: 7. CDR3 length: 16 residues. From germline, CDR1 is SGHVS and CDR2 FNYEAQ. CDR3 loop: CASSPTGGSSTDTQYF. The CDR3 DNA sequence: TGTGCCAGCAGCCCCACGGGGGGGTCCAGCACAGATACGCAGTATTTT.

V and J are TRBV9 and TRBJ2-2; D ambiguous. In germline, CDR1 is SGDLS, CDR2 YYNGEE. The CDR3 covers 14 residues. Trimming pared 2 bases from V and 7 bases from J, leaving 12 bases between. The CDR3 coding sequence is TGTGCCAGCAGCGTGTCTCCAGGTGGCGGGGAGCTGTTTTTT. Its protein product is CASSVSPGGGELFF.

The chain is built from TRBV6-1 and TRBJ1-2; D is undetermined. The V end was cut by 1 base, the J end by 4 bases, with 10 bases between. This CDR3 contains 14 residues. Germline values: CDR1 MNHNS, CDR2 SASEGT. In nucleotides, the CDR3 is TGTGCCAGCAGTGAAGGTGCGGCACGCTATGGCTACACCTTC. This encodes CASSEGAARYGYTF.

The chain joins TRBV10-2 to TRBJ1-5; D may be TRBD1 (6 bases). V lost 5 bases and J 1 base, leaving 9 bases between the germline ends. The CDR3 sequence is 14 residues long. CDR1 WSHSY and CDR2 SAAADI come from the germline V gene. The CDR3 nucleotides are TGCGCCAGCAGTCCCGACAGGAGCAATCAGCCCCAGCATTTT. Protein: CASSPDRSNQPQHF.

V and J are TRBV7-2 and TRBJ1-2; D is possibly TRBD1 (6 bases). The CDR3 sequence is 13 residues long. With 5 bases removed from V and 5 bases from J, the gap between germline ends came to 12 bases. CDR1 is SGHTA, CDR2 FQGNSA, per germline. DNA of the CDR3: TGTGCCAGCAGCGAAAAAGGGGGTTATGGCTACACCTTC. This gives the protein CASSEKGGYGYTF. Supplemented by reference TRBV7-2 and TRBJ1-2, the full variable domain reads GAGVSQSPSNKVTEKGKDVELRCDPISGHTALYWYRQSLGQGLEFLIYFQGNSAPDKSGLPSDRFSAERTGGSVSTLTIQRTQQEDSAVYLCASSEKGGYGYTFGSGTRLTVV.